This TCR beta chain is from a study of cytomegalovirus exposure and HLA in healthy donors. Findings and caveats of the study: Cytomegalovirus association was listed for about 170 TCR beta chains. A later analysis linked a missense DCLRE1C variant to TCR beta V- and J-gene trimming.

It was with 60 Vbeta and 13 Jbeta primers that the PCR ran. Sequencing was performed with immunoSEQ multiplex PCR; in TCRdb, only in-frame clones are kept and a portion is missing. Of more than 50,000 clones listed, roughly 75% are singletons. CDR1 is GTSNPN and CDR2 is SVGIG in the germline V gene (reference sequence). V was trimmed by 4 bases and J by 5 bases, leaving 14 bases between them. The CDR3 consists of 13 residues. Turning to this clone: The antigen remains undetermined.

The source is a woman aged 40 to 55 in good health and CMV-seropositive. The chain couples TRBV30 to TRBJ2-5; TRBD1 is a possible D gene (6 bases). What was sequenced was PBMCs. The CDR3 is CAWNGQPQETQYF. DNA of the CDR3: TGTGCCTGGAATGGACAGCCTCAGGAGACCCAGTACTTC.